One sample yielded the 13 T cell receptor beta chains listed below, sequenced in a study of Tregs in tolerant kidney transplant recipients. Method: immunoSEQ multiplex PCR; TCRdb's copy keeps in-frame clones and lacks some. This sample has some 250,000 clones, with 80% to 85% found just once. The sample taken for sequencing was CD4+ T cells from blood. These receptors were taken from a human donor in good health.

This chain joins TRBV7-3 and TRBJ2-3; D is unresolved. Germline CDR1 is SGHTA and CDR2 is FQGTGA. V was pared by 2 bases and J by 4 bases, with 10 bases between. The CDR3 sequence is 14 residues long. DNA for the CDR3: TGTGCCAGCAGCTTAGCGGTAGGAGCAGATACGCAGTATTTT. This translates into CASSLAVGADTQYF.

The chain uses TRBV20-1 and TRBJ2-3; 8 bases fit TRBD1. V lost 6 bases to trimming and J lost 9 bases; unmatched junction nucleotides: 5. Germline CDR1 and CDR2: DFQATT and SNEGSKA (reference sequence). The CDR3 has 11 residues. CDR3 nucleotides: TGCAGTGCGCCTCGGACAGGGACGCAGTATTTT. This translates into CSAPRTGTQYF.

The rearrangement links TRBV7-8 to TRBJ2-7; TRBD2 might be the D (6 bases). CDR1 and CDR2 (germline): SGHVS, FQNEAQ. Between the trimmed V and J ends, which lost 5 bases and 3 bases, there was a span of 11 bases. The CDR3 covers 13 residues. The CDR3 DNA reads TGTGCCAGCAGCAAGACTAGTATCTACGAGCAGTACTTC. Translated, it gives CASSKTSIYEQYF. Filled out from reference TRBV7-8 and TRBJ2-7, the complete variable domain reads GAGVSQSPRYKVAKRGQDVALRCDPISGHVSLFWYQQALGQGPEFLTYFQNEAQLDKSGLPSDRFFAERPEGSVSTLKIQRTQQEDSAVYLCASSKTSIYEQYFGPGTRLTVT.

Concerning this clone: Other DNA sequences from this sample encode an identical CDR3 as well. The V and J genes are TRBV7-2 and TRBJ1-5; 7 bases are a match to TRBD1. The CDR3 length is 15 residues. Germline values: CDR1 SGHTA, CDR2 FQGNSA. V trimming: 1 base; J trimming: 3 bases; junction bases outside the gene matches: 3. The CDR3 bases are TGTGCCAGCAGCTTAGGGGGGACAGCCAATCAGCCCCAGCATTTT. Its protein is CASSLGGTANQPQHF.

CDR3 sequence reads: CASSAIPSVTYNEQFF. The CDR3, as DNA: TGTGCCAGTAGTGCCATTCCTAGCGTAACCTACAATGAGCAGTTCTTC. The chain uses TRBV19 and TRBJ2-1; perhaps TRBD2 as D (6 bases). The V gene lost 5 bases and the J gene lost 2 bases, with 16 bases spanning the gap. The CDR3 extends over 16 amino acids. Germline loops: CDR1 LNHDA, CDR2 SQIVND (reference sequence).

The chain couples TRBV7-6 to TRBJ1-1; tentative D call: TRBD1 (5 bases). The CDR3 is 15 amino acids. Germline CDR1 reads SGHVS; CDR2 reads FNYEAQ. The V gene lost 4 bases and the J gene lost 6 bases, with 18 bases spanning the gap. This chain's CDR3 is CASSSRTGRTAEAFF. CDR3 coding DNA: TGTGCCAGCAGCTCCCGGACGGGACGAACGGCTGAAGCTTTCTTT.

The gene calls are TRBV5-1 and TRBJ2-5; 10 bases line up with TRBD2. Germline lookup yields CDR1 SGHRS and CDR2 YFSETQ. There are 17 residues in the CDR3. After removal of 1 base from V and 1 base from J, the junction contained 7 bases not matched to a gene. The DNA of the CDR3 is TGCGCCAGCAGCTTGCGAAGGAGCGGGGGGGCCCAAGAGACCCAGTACTTC. Encoded protein: CASSLRRSGGAQETQYF.

Of note for this clone: The junction and the germline gene differ at one end; a read error may be behind it. V usage is TRBV4-1 and J usage is TRBJ1-2; TRBD1 might be the D (6 bases). Germline CDR1 MGHRA, CDR2 YSYEKL. The CDR3 spans 16 residues. The CDR3 reads CASSQDQGGHDYGYTF. The CDR3 DNA is TGTGCCAGCAGCCAAGATCAAGGGGGGCATGACTATGGCTACACCTTC.

The CDR3: CASSHDSYEQYF. The CDR3 DNA follows: TGTGCCAGTAGCCATGACTCCTACGAGCAGTACTTC. The chain recombines TRBV19 with TRBJ2-7; D not certain. Germline loops: CDR1 LNHDA, CDR2 SQIVND (reference sequence). The germline V and J ends were trimmed by 6 bases and 0 bases, with 6 bases remaining between them. The CDR3 spans 12 residues.

J is TRBJ2-1 and V is TRBV7-2; the match to TRBD2 covers 9 bases. Germline assignment: CDR1 SGHTA and CDR2 FQGNSA. V was pared by 1 base and J by 4 bases, with 5 bases of the junction left unmatched. The CDR3 covers 16 residues. The CDR3 bases are TGTGCCAGCAGCTTAGTTAGCGGGAGTACTTACAATGAGCAGTTCTTC. Encoded protein: CASSLVSGSTYNEQFF.

V and J are TRBV5-8 and TRBJ2-1; 9 bases are a match to TRBD1. Trimming took 4 bases from V and 5 from J; bases not matched to a gene: 7. This CDR3 has 15 residues. The germline CDR1 and CDR2 sequences are SGHTS and YDEGEE. This CDR3 is CASSPGTGRDNEQFF. CDR3 nucleotide sequence: TGTGCCAGCAGCCCCGGGACAGGGCGTGACAATGAGCAGTTCTTC.

The table lists this clone with a few counts. The CDR3 nucleotides are TGCAGCGGTCGGACGGCCTTTGGGGCCCAGTACTTC. Amino acids: CSGRTAFGAQYF. V and J are TRBV29-1 and TRBJ2-5, with unresolved D. Deletions cut 7 bases from V and 9 bases from J, with 18 bases between. CDR3 size: 12 residues. The germline V gene encodes CDR1 SQVTM and CDR2 ANQGSEA.

The chain is built from TRBV6-1 and TRBJ2-1; 11 bases are a match to TRBD2. With V trimmed by 4 bases and J by 5 bases, 4 bases remained unmatched. Germline CDR1 reads MNHNS; CDR2 reads SASEGT. The CDR3 totals 15 residues. The CDR3 coding sequence is TGTGCCAGCAGTGGAACTAGCGGGAGAAACAATGAGCAGTTCTTC. Its protein product is CASSGTSGRNNEQFF.